This T cell receptor (beta chain) was identified in a study of blood T cell repertoires in COVID-19. Study at large: Samples of COVID-19 (acute and convalescent) were obtained from the United States, Italy and Spain.

Looked up from germline, CDR1 is SGDLS and CDR2 is YYNGEE. CDR3 size: 15 residues. The V gene end was trimmed by 3 bases and the J gene end by 4 bases; junction bases not matched to a gene: 6. Data came from immunoSEQ multiplex PCR; TCRdb stores just in-frame clones and leaves some out. The sample holds 200,000 to 250,000 clones; nearly 85% are singletons and the top ten take 1.3%. Sequencing was carried out using peripheral blood. This sequence originates from a woman aged 30 to 39 with COVID-19, enrolled during active disease. The rearrangement uses TRBV9 and TRBJ2-1; 8 bases fit TRBD2. The CDR3 region has the DNA TGTGCCAGCAGCGAGAGCGGGGGAGTTTACAATGAGCAGTTCTTC. Translating it yields CASSESGGVYNEQFF.